This is a list of T cell receptor beta chains from one sample in a study of preoperative IRX-2 immunotherapy in early breast cancer. Profiling relied on immunoSEQ multiplex PCR, and the TCRdb table lists in-frame clones only, not all of them. The sample gives 60,000 or so clones, approximately 93% of which show up once; roughly 1.5% is in the top ten. Sampling was performed from a patient treated with IRX-2 immunotherapy. These receptors were taken from a human donor with breast cancer. CDR3s include the opening cysteine and the closing phenylalanine or tryptophan. The order of the fields is V gene, clone size, J gene, CDR3 protein. The listing skips clone size in some rows; elsewhere it reads once, few, many or a size class.

V: TRBV29-1
size: .
J: TRBJ1-2
CDR3: CSVEYRSPYGYTF

V: TRBV27
size: .
J: TRBJ2-5
CDR3: CASSLLAAQETQYF

V: TRBV5-3
size: .
J: TRBJ1-5
CDR3: CARSLAPLNQPQHF

V: TRBV27
size: .
J: TRBJ2-7
CDR3: CASSLEGGVLSYEQYF

V: TRBV6-5
size: .
J: TRBJ2-7
CDR3: CASSYGGPGYEQYF

V: TRBV13
size: .
J: TRBJ2-7
CDR3: CASSLGGGLEQYF

V: TRBV30
size: .
J: TRBJ1-2
CDR3: CAWNGQEISGYTF

V: TRBV27
size: .
J: TRBJ2-1
CDR3: CASSFGGGAGNEQFF

V: TRBV7-6
size: .
J: TRBJ2-3
CDR3: CASSPQVATDTQYF

V: TRBV4-1
size: .
J: TRBJ1-1
CDR3: CASSPVGANTEAFF

V: TRBV28
size: .
J: TRBJ1-6
CDR3: CAIARTFINSPLHF

V: TRBV6-6
size: .
J: TRBJ1-5
CDR3: CASSPVNQPQHF

V: TRBV2
size: .
J: TRBJ2-5
CDR3: CASGGRTSGDLTQYF

V: TRBV5-1
size: .
J: TRBJ2-4
CDR3: CASGGGDWENIQYF

V: TRBV5-4
size: .
J: TRBJ2-1
CDR3: CASSPARERSYNEQFF

V: TRBV19
size: .
J: TRBJ2-1
CDR3: CASSIRTDNEQFF

V: TRBV27
size: once
J: TRBJ2-1
CDR3: CASREGLGPLDEQFF

V: TRBV19
size: .
J: TRBJ1-1
CDR3: CASSTSTGVNTEAFF

V: TRBV19
size: .
J: TRBJ1-2
CDR3: CASSRGSGGSYGYTF

V: TRBV4-1
size: .
J: TRBJ2-7
CDR3: CASSQGENEYPPYEQYF

V: TRBV7-2
size: .
J: TRBJ1-2
CDR3: CASSLPGPYYGYTF

V: TRBV5-4
size: .
J: TRBJ1-3
CDR3: CASSKDRAGNTIYF